The source of this T cell receptor (beta chain) is a study of cytomegalovirus exposure and HLA in healthy donors. Study as a whole: The 120 validation repertoires and the 666 first-cohort repertoires shared a platform, a later analysis reported. Findings and caveats of the study: According to the study, 150 to 200 TCR beta chains were cytomegalovirus-associated. Confirmation was obtained in vitro that a few CMV-associated chains are specific for CMV antigens.

To note about this clone: Its specificity is unknown.

In germline, CDR1 is SGHTS, CDR2 YDEGEE. CDR3 size: 15 residues. Trimming took 2 bases from V and 0 from J, leaving 9 bases between them. Data came from immunoSEQ multiplex PCR; TCRdb stores just in-frame clones and leaves some out. The repertoire has around 61,000 clones, roughly 92% of them found once; the top ten carry roughly 1.2%. From the approximately 120-subject validation cohort, which was separate from the roughly 710-subject first cohort, the donors were drawn. This clonotype was sampled from a man aged 18 to 29 in good health and CMV-seronegative. The chain is built from TRBV5-8 and TRBJ1-5; D gene uncertain. Material for sequencing was PBMCs. The CDR3 sequence is CASSFSSLSNQPQHF. CDR3 in DNA: TGTGCCAGCAGCTTTTCCAGTCTTAGCAATCAGCCCCAGCATTTT. Filled out from reference TRBV5-8 and TRBJ1-5, the complete variable domain reads EAGVTQSPTHLIKTRGQQATLRCSPISGHTSVYWYQQALGLGLQFLLWYDEGEERNRGNFPPRFSGRQFPNYSSELNVNALELEDSALYLCASSFSSLSNQPQHFGDGTRLSIL.